These 5 T cell receptor beta chains were all obtained from the same sample, sequenced in a study of cytomegalovirus exposure and HLA in healthy donors. The PCR made use of 60 Vbeta and 13 Jbeta primers. Produced via immunoSEQ multiplex PCR; TCRdb's table is partial and in-frame only. Altogether approximately 190,000 clones are present, around 84% being singletons, with the ten largest covering over 2%. Source material: PBMCs. The receptors come from a woman in her 50s in good health and CMV-seropositive.

This chain joins TRBV2 and TRBJ1-4; TRBD1 is a possible D gene (6 bases). Germline lookup yields CDR1 SNHLY and CDR2 FYNNEI. This CDR3 spans 17 amino acids. Trimming stripped 3 bases from V and 0 bases from J, with 14 bases between. CDR3 loop: CASSENRQAATNEKLFF. CDR3 DNA: TGTGCCAGCAGTGAGAACCGACAGGCTGCAACTAATGAAAAACTGTTTTTT.

The chain has TRBV25-1 and TRBJ2-7; D might be TRBD1 (6 bases). This CDR3 has 16 amino acids. Germline values: CDR1 MGHDK, CDR2 SYGVNS. V was clipped by 1 base and J by 5 bases, with 18 bases between them. CDR3 sequence reads: CASSESGILGHNEQYF. The CDR3 nucleotides read TGTGCCAGCAGTGAATCTGGGATCTTGGGACATAACGAGCAGTACTTC.

The CDR3 sequence is CASRGDFEAFF. The CDR3 nucleotides are TGTGCCAGCAGGGGGGACTTTGAAGCTTTCTTT. The V call is TRBV6-6, the J call TRBJ1-1, with a weak D call TRBD1 (5 bases). With 6 bases removed from V and 7 bases from J, the gap between germline ends came to 9 bases. Looked up from germline, CDR1 is MNHNY and CDR2 is SVGAGI (reference sequence). The CDR3 contains 11 residues.

The V gene is TRBV12-5, the J gene TRBJ1-5; TRBD1 is a possible D gene (6 bases). From germline, CDR1 is LGHNT and CDR2 FRNRAP. V was clipped by 3 bases and J by 6 bases, with 21 bases between them. The CDR3 length is 17 residues. CDR3 amino acids: CASGFLSRDTKGQPQHF. The CDR3 nucleotides read TGTGCTAGTGGTTTCCTATCCCGGGACACGAAGGGTCAGCCCCAGCATTTT.

This chain joins TRBV5-1 and TRBJ1-2; TRBD1 is a possible D gene (5 bases). Germline V gene data show CDR1 as SGHRS and CDR2 as YFSETQ. Deletions cut 1 base from V and 4 bases from J, with 8 bases between. The CDR3 contains 13 residues. The CDR3: CASSLRDFYGYTF. For the CDR3, the DNA is TGCGCCAGCAGCTTGCGGGACTTCTATGGCTACACCTTC.